These T cell receptor beta chains were read from a single sample in a study of sequential checkpoint blockade in melanoma. Here immunoSEQ multiplex PCR was the method, and the copy in TCRdb shows in-frame clones only, minus some. The sample consists of more than 9,000 clones, approximately 76% of them appearing once. The source material was CD8+ T cells sorted from blood (inferred from file names), sampled from a patient given nivolumab and ipilimumab in sequence. The receptors here all came from a human donor with melanoma. Each CDR3 is given with its conserved first and last residue. D genes are given only for firm matches. Clone size is not always given. Where it is, it says once, few, many or a class for expanded clones.

J gene: TRBJ2-7; V gene: TRBV19; D gene: TRBD2; clone size: .; CDR3 DNA: TGTGCCAGTAGTATATATAGCGGGGTAACCGAGCAGTACTTC; CDR3 protein: CASSIYSGVTEQYF
J gene: TRBJ2-7; V gene: TRBV28; D gene: TRBD1; clone size: .; CDR3 DNA: TGTGCCAGCAGTTTTCCGGCAGGGTTGCGCGACAGGGCGTCTCCCTACGAGCAGTACTTC; CDR3 protein: CASSFPAGLRDRASPYEQYF
J gene: TRBJ1-5; V gene: TRBV28; D gene: .; clone size: .; CDR3 DNA: TGTGCCAGCAGTTTATGGGGCATCATCGGCAATCAGCCCCAGCATTTT; CDR3 protein: CASSLWGIIGNQPQHF
J gene: TRBJ1-3; V gene: TRBV5-8; D gene: .; clone size: .; CDR3 DNA: TGCGCCAGCAGCCAAGATCGGCCGGGGGGAAACACCATATATTTT; CDR3 protein: CASSQDRPGGNTIYF
J gene: TRBJ2-7; V gene: TRBV7-9; D gene: .; clone size: .; CDR3 DNA: TGTGCCAGCAGCCACCAAACGGACAGTACCTACGAGCAGTACTTC; CDR3 protein: CASSHQTDSTYEQYF
J gene: TRBJ1-2; V gene: TRBV19; D gene: TRBD1; clone size: few; CDR3 DNA: TGTGCCAGTAGGCGACAGGGGGTTCACTTC; CDR3 protein: CASRRQGVHF
J gene: TRBJ2-7; V gene: TRBV6-5; D gene: TRBD2; clone size: .; CDR3 DNA: TGTGCCAGCCGCATAGCGGGGGAGCTCTACGAGCAGTACTTC; CDR3 protein: CASRIAGELYEQYF
J gene: TRBJ2-7; V gene: TRBV7-2; D gene: TRBD2; clone size: .; CDR3 DNA: TGTGCCAGCAGCTTAGCCCCCGGGGGGGGCTCCTACGAGCAGTACTTC; CDR3 protein: CASSLAPGGGSYEQYF
J gene: TRBJ1-5; V gene: TRBV6-4; D gene: .; clone size: .; CDR3 DNA: TGTGCCAGCAGTGGAGAGGGCCCTCAGCCCCAGCATTTT; CDR3 protein: CASSGEGPQPQHF
J gene: TRBJ2-7; V gene: TRBV13; D gene: TRBD2; clone size: .; CDR3 DNA: TGTGCCAGCAGCTTAGACTATCCGGGTGGAGCGGGGAGTTACGAGCAGTACTTC; CDR3 protein: CASSLDYPGGAGSYEQYF
J gene: TRBJ1-6; V gene: TRBV28; D gene: .; clone size: .; CDR3 DNA: TGTGCCAGCCGCCAAACAGTGTATAATTCACCCCTCCACTTT; CDR3 protein: CASRQTVYNSPLHF
J gene: TRBJ2-1; V gene: TRBV4-2; D gene: TRBD2; clone size: .; CDR3 DNA: TGTGCCAGCAGCCAAGGGGAGGGTTTAAATGAGCAGTTCTTC; CDR3 protein: CASSQGEGLNEQFF
J gene: TRBJ1-4; V gene: TRBV2; D gene: .; clone size: .; CDR3 DNA: TGTGCCAGCCAGAACAGTAATAATGAAAAACTGTTTTTT; CDR3 protein: CASQNSNNEKLFF
J gene: TRBJ1-3; V gene: TRBV7-2; D gene: .; clone size: .; CDR3 DNA: TGTGCCAGCAGCCCCGAACAGGGATACTCTGGAAACACCATATATTTT; CDR3 protein: CASSPEQGYSGNTIYF
J gene: TRBJ1-4; V gene: TRBV19; D gene: .; clone size: .; CDR3 DNA: TGTGCCAGTAGTATGCGTTCGCTCGCCGCAACTAATGAAAAACTGTTTTTT; CDR3 protein: CASSMRSLAATNEKLFF
J gene: TRBJ1-3; V gene: TRBV10-2; D gene: .; clone size: .; CDR3 DNA: TGCGCCAGCAGTGAAAGGGGTTCTGGAAACACCATATATTTT; CDR3 protein: CASSERGSGNTIYF
J gene: TRBJ1-2; V gene: TRBV28; D gene: .; clone size: .; CDR3 DNA: TGTGCCAGCAGTCGGGACACGATCTATGGCTACACCTTC; CDR3 protein: CASSRDTIYGYTF
J gene: TRBJ2-7; V gene: TRBV7-6; D gene: TRBD1; clone size: .; CDR3 DNA: TGTGCCAGCAGCTTGGGACAGGGTAAGGCGCGAGAGCAGTACTTC; CDR3 protein: CASSLGQGKAREQYF
J gene: TRBJ1-2; V gene: TRBV28; D gene: .; clone size: .; CDR3 DNA: TGTGCCAGCAGTTCCGGCGGATCGTATGGCTACACCTTC; CDR3 protein: CASSSGGSYGYTF
J gene: TRBJ1-1; V gene: TRBV28; D gene: .; clone size: .; CDR3 DNA: TGTGCCAGCACCTCAGTGGGGCTAAAGGGTGGGTCCGAACACTTCATGAACACTGAAGCTTTCTTT; CDR3 protein: CASTSVGLKGGSEHFMNTEAFF
J gene: TRBJ2-3; V gene: TRBV4-3; D gene: TRBD2; clone size: .; CDR3 DNA: TGCGCCAGCAGCCAAGATTGGTGGAGCGGGGGGGAAGATACGCAGTATTTT; CDR3 protein: CASSQDWWSGGEDTQYF
J gene: TRBJ1-2; V gene: TRBV7-9; D gene: TRBD1; clone size: few; CDR3 DNA: TGTGCCAGCAGCTTGAGGAGCGGGACAGGGAAAGACTATGGCTACACCTTC; CDR3 protein: CASSLRSGTGKDYGYTF
J gene: TRBJ1-1; V gene: TRBV27; D gene: .; clone size: once; CDR3 DNA: TGTGCCAGCAGGGTCGCGCTTTTGAACACTGAAGCTTTCTTT; CDR3 protein: CASRVALLNTEAFF
J gene: TRBJ1-6; V gene: TRBV5-8; D gene: .; clone size: few; CDR3 DNA: TGCGCCAGCAGCCAGGCAGGGGATTCACCCCTCCACTTT; CDR3 protein: CASSQAGDSPLHF
J gene: TRBJ1-2; V gene: TRBV27; D gene: TRBD1; clone size: .; CDR3 DNA: TGTGCCAGCAGTCCCCCGGGACAGGGCTATGGCTACACCTTC; CDR3 protein: CASSPPGQGYGYTF
J gene: TRBJ1-5; V gene: TRBV6-5; D gene: TRBD1; clone size: .; CDR3 DNA: TGTGCCAGCAGTTTGACAGGGTATAGCAATCAGCCCCAGCATTTT; CDR3 protein: CASSLTGYSNQPQHF
J gene: TRBJ2-6; V gene: TRBV5-1; D gene: TRBD2; clone size: .; CDR3 DNA: TGCGCCAGCAGCCCTCGGGGGGGTGGGGCCAACGTCCTGACTTTC; CDR3 protein: CASSPRGGGANVLTF
J gene: TRBJ1-1; V gene: TRBV29-1; D gene: .; clone size: .; CDR3 DNA: TGCAGCGTCGAACAGGGGAACACTGAAGCTTTCTTT; CDR3 protein: CSVEQGNTEAFF
J gene: TRBJ2-7; V gene: TRBV9; D gene: .; clone size: .; CDR3 DNA: TGTGCCAGCAGCGCGAGGGCGGGGTTAACCTACGAGCAGTACTTC; CDR3 protein: CASSARAGLTYEQYF
J gene: TRBJ1-1; V gene: TRBV4-1; D gene: TRBD1; clone size: .; CDR3 DNA: TGCGCCAGCAGCCAATCGGGACAGACGAACACTGAAGCTTTCTTT; CDR3 protein: CASSQSGQTNTEAFF
J gene: TRBJ2-2; V gene: TRBV6-5; D gene: TRBD2; clone size: once; CDR3 DNA: TGTGCCAGCAGCATAGCGGGGGGGGCCGGGGAGCTGTTTTTT; CDR3 protein: CASSIAGGAGELFF
J gene: TRBJ1-6; V gene: TRBV7-9; D gene: TRBD1; clone size: medium-sized; CDR3 DNA: TGTGCCAGCAGCAAGGACAGGGGAGATTCACCCCTCCACTTT; CDR3 protein: CASSKDRGDSPLHF